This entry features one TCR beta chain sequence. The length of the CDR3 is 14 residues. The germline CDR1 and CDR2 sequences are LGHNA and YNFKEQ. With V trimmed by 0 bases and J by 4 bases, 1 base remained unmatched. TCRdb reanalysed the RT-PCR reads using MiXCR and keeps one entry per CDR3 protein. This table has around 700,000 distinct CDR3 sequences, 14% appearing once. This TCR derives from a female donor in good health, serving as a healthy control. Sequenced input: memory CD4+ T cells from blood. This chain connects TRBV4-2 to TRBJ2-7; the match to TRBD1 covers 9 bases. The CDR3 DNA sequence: TGTGCCAGCAGCCAAGATGGGACAGGGTACGAGCAGTACTTC. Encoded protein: CASSQDGTGYEQYF.